This T cell receptor (beta chain) was profiled in a study of blood T cell repertoires in COVID-19. Across the study: Samples representing acute and convalescent COVID-19 were sourced from the United States, Italy and Spain. PBMCs, B-cell-depleted T cells, or T cells provided the cDNA or gDNA that made up the material.

In the study's own analysis: By means of reference gene primer amplification, nucleated cell counts were estimated. The table came from immunoSEQ multiplex PCR; TCRdb's copy has only in-frame clones and leaves some out. D and trimming were read from the DNA, whereas the V and J calls and clone size are those reported in that table. The data show 90,000 or so clones, 75% to 90% seen once. This CDR3 region has 14 residues. The germline V gene has CDR1 SQVTM and CDR2 ANQGSEA. J gave up 7 bases and V 7 bases, and 8 bases lay outside the gene matches. Material: peripheral blood. The receptor's source is a man in his sixties with acute or convalescent COVID-19. This chain joins TRBV29-1 and TRBJ2-1, with TRBD2 matching over 12 bases. The CDR3 spells CSAGLAGFYNEQFF. DNA of the CDR3: TGCAGCGCCGGACTAGCGGGATTTTATAATGAGCAGTTCTTC.